A single sample is the source of the 19 T cell receptor beta chains below, sequenced in a study of cytomegalovirus exposure and HLA in healthy donors. PCR was performed using 60 Vbeta and 13 Jbeta primers. Libraries were prepared by immunoSEQ multiplex PCR; TCRdb keeps only in-frame clonotypes and omits some of them. The data hold more than 95,000 clones, with 80% observed a single time. The sequenced sample consisted of PBMCs. Every receptor here comes from a female donor in good health and CMV-seronegative.

The chain employs TRBV9 and TRBJ2-7, with 12 nucleotides matching TRBD2. Trimming removed 0 bases from V and 4 bases from J; junction bases left unmatched: 2. From germline, CDR1 is SGDLS and CDR2 YYNGEE. This CDR3 has 15 amino acids. This CDR3 reads CASSVGLAGAYEQYF. CDR3 coding DNA: TGTGCCAGCAGCGTAGGACTAGCGGGAGCTTACGAGCAGTACTTC.

This clone appeared once. Other DNA sequences in this specimen translate into the identical CDR3. The genes are TRBV2 and TRBJ1-1; tentatively, D is TRBD1 (5 bases). Between the trimmed V and J ends, which lost 4 bases and 2 bases, there was a span of 11 bases. Per the germline V gene, CDR1 is SNHLY and CDR2 is FYNNEI. The CDR3 length is 14 residues. CDR3 protein: CASSGQTLNTEAFF. In DNA form, the CDR3 reads TGTGCCAGCAGTGGACAGACTCTAAACACTGAAGCTTTCTTT.

The chain uses TRBV11-2 and TRBJ1-2; 7 bases fit TRBD1. This CDR3 has 12 residues. Looked up from germline, CDR1 is SGHAT and CDR2 is FQNNGV. With V trimmed by 4 bases and J by 5 bases, 1 base remained unmatched. The CDR3 region has the DNA TGTGCCAGCAGCTCGACAGGGTATGGCTACACCTTC. Its protein is CASSSTGYGYTF.

This chain uses TRBV5-1 with TRBJ2-7; 7 bases are shared with TRBD2. The V and J ends lost 4 bases and 2 bases, in that order; junction bases with no gene match: 9. CDR3 length: 15 amino acids. Germline CDR1 SGHRS, CDR2 YFSETQ. The CDR3 DNA sequence: TGCGCCAGCAGCCCAGGACTAGTCTCCACCTACGAGCAGTACTTC. As protein: CASSPGLVSTYEQYF.

The V call is TRBV11-2, the J call TRBJ2-7; D unresolved. V shed 5 bases and J shed 1 base, with 12 bases lying between them. Germline V gene data show CDR1 as SGHAT and CDR2 as FQNNGV. This CDR3 comprises 14 residues. The CDR3: CASSAFPGSYEQYF. CDR3 nucleotide sequence: TGTGCCAGCAGCGCGTTTCCGGGTTCCTACGAGCAGTACTTC.

The chain employs TRBV5-1 and TRBJ2-2; TRBD1 matches 8 bases. CDR3 length: 17 amino acids. From germline, CDR1 is SGHRS and CDR2 YFSETQ. Trimming removed 1 base from V and 4 bases from J; junction bases left unmatched: 9. Here the CDR3 DNA reads TGCGCCAGCAGCTTGAATCCCGGGACAGGTCGCACCGGGGAGCTGTTTTTT. This translates into CASSLNPGTGRTGELFF.

The rearrangement links TRBV5-6 to TRBJ2-7, with 8 bases matching TRBD2. The germline CDR1 and CDR2 sequences are SGHDT and YYEEEE. The CDR3 is 14 residues long. Unmatched junction bases numbered 7, after V lost 6 bases and J lost 2 bases. The CDR3 spells CASNQAGATYEQYF. CDR3 sequence (DNA): TGTGCCAGCAACCAAGCGGGGGCCACCTACGAGCAGTACTTC.

The V and J genes are TRBV4-1 and TRBJ2-3, with 8 positions matching TRBD2. This CDR3 comprises 17 residues. V lost 1 base, J lost 4 bases, and 10 bases stayed unmatched. CDR1 MGHRA and CDR2 YSYEKL come from the germline V gene. The CDR3 DNA reads as TGCGCCAGCAGCCAAGGTAAGGGACTAGGCGTTTCAGATACGCAGTATTTT. Translating gives CASSQGKGLGVSDTQYF.

This clone was seen just once. The chain uses TRBV10-3 and TRBJ1-5; D not certain. This CDR3 region has 13 residues. Germline CDR1 reads ENHRY; CDR2 reads SYGVKD. V was cut by 5 bases and J by 7 bases, with 12 bases left in between. This chain's CDR3 is CAISREGGQPQHF. In DNA, the CDR3 is TGTGCCATCAGTAGGGAGGGTGGACAGCCCCAGCATTTT.

The chain uses TRBV5-1 and TRBJ2-7, with D possibly TRBD1 on 6 matching bases. V was clipped by 2 bases and J by 2 bases, with 11 bases between them. There are 14 residues in the CDR3. In germline, CDR1 is SGHRS, CDR2 YFSETQ. Written as DNA, the CDR3 is TGCGCCAGCAGCTTCAACAGGGTCGCCTACGAGCAGTACTTC. The encoded protein is CASSFNRVAYEQYF.

The CDR3: CASSSQGILTDTQYF. For the CDR3, the DNA is TGTGCCAGCAGCTCCCAGGGGATACTCACAGATACGCAGTATTTT. This chain connects TRBV7-3 to TRBJ2-3; TRBD1 is a possible D gene (6 bases). In germline, CDR1 is SGHTA, CDR2 FQGTGA. Trimming left V 4 bases short and J 2 bases short, with 13 bases between. The CDR3 has 15 residues.

This rearrangement joins TRBV5-5 to TRBJ1-2, with 8 bases that match TRBD1. The CDR3 is 13 amino acids. V shed 4 bases, J shed 5 bases, and the junction held 4 bases outside the gene matches. CDR1 and CDR2 from the germline V gene are SGHKS and YYEKEE (reference sequence). The chain's CDR3 is CASSQGTGYGYTF. The CDR3 DNA sequence: TGTGCCAGCAGCCAAGGGACAGGATATGGCTACACCTTC.

This chain uses TRBV5-8 with TRBJ2-1; D is ambiguous. There are 13 residues in the CDR3. Germline CDR1 reads SGHTS; CDR2 reads YDEGEE. V was pared by 1 base and J by 2 bases, with 4 bases between. DNA for the CDR3: TGTGCCAGCAGCTTGAGCCCCTACAATGAGCAGTTCTTC. Translated, it gives CASSLSPYNEQFF.

The rearrangement uses TRBV5-1 and TRBJ2-5; 7 positions agree with TRBD1. The CDR3 extends over 14 amino acids. CDR1 SGHRS and CDR2 YFSETQ come from the germline V gene. The V gene end was trimmed by 5 bases and the J gene end by 0 bases; junction bases not matched to a gene: 4. CDR3 amino acids: CASRRDSYQETQYF. The CDR3 DNA is TGCGCCAGCAGACGGGACAGTTACCAAGAGACCCAGTACTTC.

V and J are TRBV7-9 and TRBJ1-4; 11 nucleotides match TRBD1. CDR3 length equals 13 residues. J lost 7 bases, V lost 8 bases, and 3 bases had no gene match. CDR1 and CDR2 from the germline V gene are SEHNR and FQNEAQ (reference sequence). CDR3 coding DNA: TGTGCCAGCGGACAGGGGGCTAGTGAAAAACTGTTTTTT. Its protein product is CASGQGASEKLFF.

The chain has TRBV6-1 and TRBJ2-7; TRBD2 is a possible D gene (7 bases). CDR1 is MNHNS, CDR2 SASEGT, per germline. Trimming removed 4 bases at V and 3 bases at J, with 16 bases between. This CDR3 region has 15 residues. Here the CDR3 reads CASSGGDGGLYEQYF. The DNA for the CDR3 is TGTGCCAGCAGTGGGGGGGACGGGGGGCTCTACGAGCAGTACTTC.

The chain combines TRBV19 with TRBJ2-7; 9 positions agree with TRBD1. This CDR3 is 15 amino acids long. From germline, CDR1 is LNHDA and CDR2 SQIVND (reference sequence). J was trimmed by 6 bases and V by 3 bases; bases with no gene match: 9. The CDR3, as DNA: TGTGCCAGTAGTATTCCGGGACAGGGTAGACTCGAGCAGTACTTC. This sequence encodes CASSIPGQGRLEQYF.

The gene calls are TRBV6-5 and TRBJ2-2; D is unresolved. The CDR3 is 13 residues long. V was pared by 5 bases and J by 7 bases, with 11 bases between. Germline CDR1 and CDR2: MNHEY and SVGAGI. For the CDR3, the DNA is TGTGCCAGCAGTCCCAAAAGCGTCGGGGAGCTGTTTTTT. It translates to CASSPKSVGELFF.

This clone came up a few times. This sequence joins TRBV4-1 and TRBJ2-1, with 10 bases matching TRBD2. V trimming: 3 bases; J trimming: 8 bases; junction bases outside the gene matches: 10. Germline CDR1 MGHRA, CDR2 YSYEKL. The CDR3 is 16 amino acids. The CDR3 reads CASSHPVAGGQDEQFF. CDR3 nucleotide sequence: TGCGCCAGCAGCCACCCGGTAGCGGGGGGTCAAGATGAGCAGTTCTTC.